This paragraph covers one T cell receptor beta chain sequence. Germline lookup yields CDR1 SGHDN and CDR2 FVKESK. This CDR3 contains 15 residues. V gave up 2 bases and J gave up 4 bases; unmatched junction bases: 7. Each clinical donor contributed on average roughly 100,000 T cells from unsorted cryopreserved PBMC. Sequencing was performed with immunoSEQ multiplex PCR; in TCRdb, only in-frame clones are kept and a portion is missing. The repertoire holds 23,000 or so clones, nearly 97% seen once, with less than 10% in the top ten. This specimen comes from a study of T cells in tuberculosis. The chain combines TRBV14 with TRBJ1-2, with TRBD1 matching 7 bases. This receptor was obtained from a donor aged 10-30 years with latent tuberculosis or without tuberculosis infection. Sequenced input: PBMCs. The CDR3 loop is CASSQITGDAYGYTF. The CDR3 coding sequence is TGTGCCAGCAGCCAAATAACAGGGGACGCCTATGGCTACACCTTC.